The entry below gives a single T cell receptor beta chain sequence along with its context. Its antigen is unknown. In germline, CDR1 is MNHEY, CDR2 SVGAGI. This CDR3 has 15 residues. V was clipped by 6 bases and J by 2 bases, with 11 bases between them. This sample is part of a study of T-cell memory formation after mild COVID-19. Study as a whole: Among the donors, TCR clusters were largely specific to each donor.

Broader study findings: Later expanders leaned toward CD4+, whereas clones contracting from day 15 to 85 were balanced CD4/CD8. Those CD4+ clones that contracted were mainly in CM and EM (CD8+ ones in EMRA).

It was 5'RACE with constant-segment primers that produced the TCR alpha and TCR beta cDNA libraries, which carried sample barcodes and UMIs. TCRdb independently ran MiXCR on the 5' RACE reads; one entry per CDR3 protein. This table has 280,000 or so distinct CDR3 sequences, approximately 7.6% appearing once. The clonotype was recovered from a man aged 18 to 29 who had mild COVID-19 (a few samples of this study predate the infection). Cell type and time point are not known. Sequencing input: PBMCs or a T cell subset sorted from them (not recorded which). The chain joins TRBV6-5 to TRBJ2-6; D gene uncertain. Here the CDR3 DNA reads TGTGCCAGCAGAAGCCCTTGGACTGGGGCCAACGTCCTGACTTTC. As protein: CASRSPWTGANVLTF.